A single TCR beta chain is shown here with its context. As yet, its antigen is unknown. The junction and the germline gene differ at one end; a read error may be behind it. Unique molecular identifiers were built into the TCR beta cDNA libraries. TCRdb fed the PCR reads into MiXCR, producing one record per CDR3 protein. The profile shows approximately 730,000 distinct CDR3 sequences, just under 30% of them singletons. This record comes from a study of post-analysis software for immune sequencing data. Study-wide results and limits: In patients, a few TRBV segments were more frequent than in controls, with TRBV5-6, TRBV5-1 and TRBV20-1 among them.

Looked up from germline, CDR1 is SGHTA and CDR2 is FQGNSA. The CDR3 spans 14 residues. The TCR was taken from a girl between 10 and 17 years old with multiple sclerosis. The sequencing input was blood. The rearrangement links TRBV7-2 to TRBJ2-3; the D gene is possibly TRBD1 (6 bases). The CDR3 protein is CASSPYRTADMQYF. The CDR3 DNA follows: TGTGCCAGCAGCCCCTACCGGACAGCAGATATGCAGTATTTT.